Here is one T cell receptor beta chain with its context. What it binds is unknown. These data belong to a study of T cell responses to AZD1222 COVID-19 vaccine. Study-wide findings and caveats: There were repertoire samples only from the period after the peak T cell response. At 160-218 and 743-854, vaccine-associated CD4 TCRs were dominant, and they spanned spike.

V was shortened by 2 bases and J by 0 bases, with 18 bases between the two germline ends. Looked up from germline, CDR1 is SGHDT and CDR2 is YYEEEE. This CDR3 has 19 amino acids. Only in-frame clones appear in the TCRdb table, and some are missing; sequencing was by immunoSEQ multiplex PCR. The data show under 100,000 clones, 70% to 90% seen once. The source material was peripheral blood, sampled on day 0 of AZD1222 vaccination. This clonotype was obtained from an adult in good health. The V gene is TRBV5-6, the J gene TRBJ2-6; D is unclear. CDR3 residues: CASSLGAIRFASGANVLTF. The CDR3 region has the DNA TGTGCCAGCAGCTTAGGAGCCATCCGTTTTGCCTCTGGGGCCAACGTCCTGACTTTC. Based on the CDR3 plus reference TRBV5-6 and TRBJ2-6, the full variable domain is DAGVTQSPTHLIKTRGQQVTLRCSPKSGHDTVSWYQQALGQGPQFIFQYYEEEERQRGNFPDRFSGHQFPNYSSELNVNALLLGDSALYLCASSLGAIRFASGANVLTFGAGSRLTVL.